This entry lists 15 T cell receptor beta chains sequenced from one sample in a study of blood T cell repertoires in COVID-19. Generated by immunoSEQ multiplex PCR, the TCRdb table keeps only in-frame clones and is missing some. The sample holds 150,000 to 200,000 clones, around nine tenths seen once. The sample taken for sequencing was peripheral blood. These receptors all come from a man aged 65 to 85 with acute or convalescent COVID-19.

The CDR3 DNA is TGTGCTGCGGCACAGGGGTTTAATGAAAAACTGTTTTTT. Translated: CAAAQGFNEKLFF. The rearrangement links TRBV30 to TRBJ1-4, with 7 positions matching TRBD1. The CDR3 loop spans 13 amino acids. The germline V gene encodes CDR1 GTSNPN and CDR2 SVGIG (reference sequence).

The genes are TRBV6-5 and TRBJ1-5, with 9 bases fitting TRBD1. V dropped 8 bases and J dropped 4; count of bases not matched to a gene: 3. Germline CDR1 and CDR2: MNHEY and SVGAGI. The CDR3 runs to 13 residues. The CDR3 nucleotides are TGTGCCAGCCGGACAGGGGAGAATCAGCCCCAGCATTTT. Translating it yields CASRTGENQPQHF.

CDR3 sequence: CASSQGSSGNTIYF. The CDR3 coding sequence is TGTGCCAGCAGCCAGGGGAGCTCTGGAAACACCATATATTTT. The chain has TRBV14 and TRBJ1-3; D unclear. CDR1 and CDR2 (germline): SGHDN, FVKESK. Trimming stripped 3 bases from V and 0 bases from J, with 6 bases between. This CDR3 comprises 14 residues.

The rearrangement uses TRBV10-1 and TRBJ2-1; 11 nucleotides agree with TRBD2. The CDR3 is 14 residues long. Per the germline V gene, CDR1 is WNHNN and CDR2 is SYGVQD (reference sequence). V dropped 0 bases and J dropped 12; count of bases not matched to a gene: 4. The CDR3 loop is CASSESSSGGRQFF. Here the CDR3 DNA reads TGCGCCAGCAGTGAGTCCTCTAGCGGGGGGAGGCAGTTCTTC.

The chain combines TRBV30 with TRBJ2-7; a possible D gene is TRBD1 (5 bases). The CDR3 is made up of 12 amino acids. Germline values: CDR1 GTSNPN, CDR2 SVGIG (reference sequence). V was cut by 2 bases and J by 3 bases, with 8 bases left in between. CDR3 nucleotides: TGTGCCTGGAGTCCAGGGAACTACGAGCAGTACTTC. Translated, it gives CAWSPGNYEQYF.

The chain has TRBV12-2 and TRBJ1-2. TRBV12-2 corresponds to a pseudogene. The CDR3 runs 14 residues. CDR3 in amino acids: CASRPRRDNYGYTF. CDR3 DNA sequence: TGTGCAAGTCGCCCTAGACGGGATAACTATGGCTACACCTTC.

V and J are TRBV27 and TRBJ2-7; 11 bases agree with TRBD2. The ends lost 5 bases at V and 4 bases at J; junction bases unmatched: 10. Germline CDR1 and CDR2: MNHEY and SMNVEV (reference sequence). The CDR3 is 16 residues long. The CDR3 DNA sequence: TGTGCCAGCAGTCCGCCGCTGGGACTAGCGGCTTACGAGCAGTACTTC. This translates into CASSPPLGLAAYEQYF.

The CDR3 spells CASRGQGYTIYF. In DNA, the CDR3 is TGTGCCAGCCGCGGACAGGGATACACCATATATTTT. This sequence joins TRBV6-5 and TRBJ1-3; 8 positions agree with TRBD1. Per germline, CDR1 MNHEY and CDR2 SVGAGI. The CDR3 runs 12 residues. Trimming removed 8 bases from V and 8 bases from J; junction bases left unmatched: 5.

The chain couples TRBV7-3 to TRBJ1-1; unclear D gene. V shed 5 bases and J shed 1 base, with 8 bases lying between them. The germline V gene has CDR1 SGHTA and CDR2 FQGTGA. This CDR3 is built from 13 residues. CDR3 residues: CASSATTNTEAFF. CDR3 bases: TGTGCCAGCAGCGCGACAACGAACACTGAAGCTTTCTTT.

The V gene is TRBV14, the J gene TRBJ2-1; 9 positions match TRBD1. The CDR3 spans 15 residues. The J segment lost 8 bases and the V segment lost 1 base, leaving 6 bases of the junction unmatched. Germline V lookup: CDR1 SGHDN, CDR2 FVKESK. Here the CDR3 DNA reads TGTGCCAGCAGCCAAGTCGGGACAGGGTGGGATGAGCAGTTCTTC. Its translation is CASSQVGTGWDEQFF.

V is TRBV6-5 and J is TRBJ1-4; D is unclear. V gave up 2 bases and J gave up 0 bases, with 10 bases separating them. There are 16 residues in the CDR3. The V gene's germline CDR1 is MNHEY and CDR2 SVGAGI. The CDR3 DNA sequence: TGTGCCAGCAGTTACGGCGGTGTTGCAACTAATGAAAAACTGTTTTTT. It encodes CASSYGGVATNEKLFF.

The chain is built from TRBV6-5 and TRBJ2-5; possible D gene TRBD2, 5 bases. Trimming stripped 2 bases from V and 1 base from J, with 8 bases between. The germline V gene encodes CDR1 MNHEY and CDR2 SVGAGI. There are 14 residues in the CDR3. Here the CDR3 DNA reads TGTGCCAGCAGTTACAGCCTAGCCCAAGAGACCCAGTACTTC. It specifies CASSYSLAQETQYF.

The V call is TRBV10-1, the J call TRBJ1-1; 9 nucleotides line up with TRBD1. This CDR3 contains 14 residues. Germline V gene lookup returns CDR1 WNHNN and CDR2 SYGVQD (reference sequence). V trimming: 3 bases; J trimming: 3 bases; junction bases outside the gene matches: 2. The CDR3 region has the DNA TGCGCCAGCAGTGACACAGGGGGCTACACTGAAGCTTTCTTT. Its protein is CASSDTGGYTEAFF.

The chain has TRBV6-5 and TRBJ2-2; D unresolved. The CDR3 spans 14 residues. Per the germline V gene, CDR1 is MNHEY and CDR2 is SVGAGI. V dropped 5 bases and J dropped 5 bases, with 12 bases sitting between them. The CDR3 DNA is TGTGCCAGCAGTCCTCTCCTCCCGACCGGGGAGCTGTTTTTT. The encoded protein is CASSPLLPTGELFF.

CDR3 residues: CSVGGQGVYNEQFF. The CDR3 bases are TGCAGCGTTGGGGGGCAGGGGGTCTACAATGAGCAGTTCTTC. This rearrangement joins TRBV29-1 to TRBJ2-1; 7 bases map to TRBD1. The CDR3 consists of 14 residues. Per the germline V gene, CDR1 is SQVTM and CDR2 is ANQGSEA. The ends lost 4 bases at V and 3 bases at J; junction bases unmatched: 6.